The present TCR beta chain was sequenced within a study of control samples from healthy donors and cancer patients. The repertoire was sequenced with immunoSEQ multiplex PCR; TCRdb's copy has only in-frame clones and lacks some. The sample holds approximately 58,000 clones; 80% to 90% are singletons and the top ten take about 13%. The CDR3 sequence is 17 residues long. V lost 5 bases and J 7 bases, leaving 24 bases between the germline ends. Per the germline V gene, CDR1 is SGHVS and CDR2 is FNYEAQ. The V and J genes are TRBV7-6 and TRBJ2-1, with a weak D call TRBD1 (6 bases). This TCR was recovered from a woman between 55 and 75 years old with lung cancer. The sequenced sample was PBMCs. CDR3 amino acids: CASSLSRGLINGNEQFF. The CDR3 DNA reads as TGTGCCAGCAGCCTCAGCAGGGGCCTTATCAACGGGAATGAGCAGTTCTTC.